These 23 T cell receptor beta chains were all obtained from the same sample, sequenced in a study of CD4 T cells in relation to SARS-CoV-2 and coronaviruses. These receptors are not linked to any known antigen. This table comes from immunoSEQ multiplex PCR, and its TCRdb copy is limited to in-frame clones, with some not included. The sample holds tens of thousands of clones, around 80% seen once. Unexposed donor CD4+ T cells date from about 2011-2019, before the COVID-19 pandemic. CD4+ T cells were isolated from the cells after 10 days of culture. Input material: CD4+ T cells from PBMCs, cultured in vitro. The receptor source for this set is a human donor in good health.

Regarding this clone: The junction shows a germline mismatch at one end, possibly a read error. This chain uses TRBV30 with TRBJ2-1, with D possibly TRBD1 on 6 matching bases. Germline V gene sequence: CDR1 GTSNPN, CDR2 SVGIG (reference sequence). CDR3 length: 13 amino acids. The CDR3 region is CAWSVRTANGQFF. CDR3 bases: TGTGCCTGGAGTGTGAGGACAGCTAATGGGCAGTTCTTC.

This clone was detected once. V gene TRBV19 combines with J gene TRBJ1-3, with 9 bases that match TRBD1. Germline CDR1 reads LNHDA; CDR2 reads SQIVND (reference sequence). With 4 bases clipped from V and 2 bases from J, the junction kept 9 bases outside the gene matches. There are 17 residues in the CDR3. The CDR3 here is CASSKNAGTGTGNTIYF. The CDR3 DNA reads TGTGCCAGTAGTAAAAATGCCGGGACAGGGACTGGAAACACCATATATTTT. Full variable domain (missing parts from reference TRBV19 and TRBJ1-3): DGGITQSPKYLFRKEGQNVTLSCEQNLNHDAMYWYRQDPGQGLRLIYYSQIVNDFQKGDIAEGYSVSREKKESFPLTVTSAQKNPTAFYLCASSKNAGTGTGNTIYFGEGSWLTVV.

The chain recombines TRBV30 with TRBJ2-3; 9 bases agree with TRBD1. Germline CDR1 and CDR2: GTSNPN and SVGIG (reference sequence). V shed 8 bases and J 3 bases; nucleotides not matched to a gene: 9. CDR3 length: 14 residues. The CDR3 nucleotides read TGTGCCAGGGGACAGGGTAGGGTGACAGATACGCAGTATTTT. It yields the protein CARGQGRVTDTQYF.

CDR3 coding DNA: TGTGCCACCAGCAGAGATCGGGGTAGCGGGAACACCGGGGAGCTGTTTTTT. Translating it yields CATSRDRGSGNTGELFF. The gene calls are TRBV15 and TRBJ2-2; maybe TRBD2 (6 bases). CDR1 is LNHNV and CDR2 is YYDKDF in the germline V gene (reference sequence). This CDR3 has 17 residues. V lost 0 bases and J 1 base, leaving 12 bases between the germline ends.

The J gene is TRBJ2-3, the V gene TRBV7-3, with a possible D match to TRBD2 (6 bases). The V gene lost 1 base and the J gene lost 2 bases, with 10 bases spanning the gap. In germline, CDR1 is SGHTA, CDR2 FQGTGA. There are 15 residues in the CDR3. The CDR3 DNA is TGTGCCAGCAGCTTAAGCGCGGGGCTCACAGATACGCAGTATTTT. Translated: CASSLSAGLTDTQYF.

V and J are TRBV7-3 and TRBJ2-1; the D gene could be TRBD1 or TRBD2 (5 bases each). Trimming took 2 bases from V and 5 from J, leaving 16 bases between them. There are 16 residues in the CDR3. Germline assignment: CDR1 SGHTA and CDR2 FQGTGA. The CDR3 nucleotides read TGTGCCAGCAGCTTATCCGACAGCGGATTTAACAATGAGCAGTTCTTC. This gives the protein CASSLSDSGFNNEQFF.

This rearrangement joins TRBV28 to TRBJ1-5; D unresolved. Deletions cut 1 base from V and 7 bases from J, with 11 bases between. Germline lookup yields CDR1 MDHEN and CDR2 SYDVKM. This CDR3 has 14 residues. This CDR3 is CASSLSGSVQPQHF. The DNA for the CDR3 is TGTGCCAGCAGTTTATCGGGGTCAGTGCAGCCCCAGCATTTT.

The chain recombines TRBV7-2 with TRBJ2-7; TRBD1 aligns across 9 bases. From germline, CDR1 is SGHTA and CDR2 FQGNSA. This CDR3 has 14 amino acids. V was clipped by 5 bases and J by 3 bases; unmatched bases: 5. CDR3 residues: CASSPLTGGYEQYF. For the CDR3, the DNA is TGTGCCAGCAGCCCACTGACAGGGGGCTACGAGCAGTACTTC.

V usage is TRBV12-3 or TRBV12-4 and J usage is TRBJ1-1; unclear D gene. V was cut by 7 bases and J by 6 bases, with 9 bases left in between. CDR3 size: 11 residues. CDR3 amino acids: CASTTRAEAFF. For the CDR3, the DNA is TGTGCCAGCACGACTCGAGCTGAAGCTTTCTTT.

The rearrangement uses TRBV5-1 and TRBJ2-3; tentatively, D is TRBD2 (6 bases). The germline gives CDR1 SGHRS, CDR2 YFSETQ. Between the trimmed V and J ends, which lost 1 base and 1 base, there was a span of 13 bases. CDR3 length: 16 amino acids. This CDR3 reads CASSLLGGMGTDTQYF. DNA for the CDR3: TGCGCCAGCAGCTTGTTAGGCGGGATGGGCACAGATACGCAGTATTTT.

V gene TRBV5-6 combines with J gene TRBJ2-3; TRBD1 might be the D (5 bases). This CDR3 comprises 15 residues. Germline V gene lookup returns CDR1 SGHDT and CDR2 YYEEEE. V dropped 4 bases and J dropped 2 bases, with 14 bases sitting between them. The CDR3 DNA follows: TGTGCCAGCAGCCCTTTAGGACACGCCACAGATACGCAGTATTTT. Protein: CASSPLGHATDTQYF.

V and J are TRBV6-4 and TRBJ2-2; D unclear. The V end lost 2 bases, the J end lost 4 bases, and 5 bases lay between the germline ends. Germline loops: CDR1 MRHNA, CDR2 SNTAGT. The CDR3 length is 13 residues. Written as DNA, the CDR3 is TGTGCCAGCAGTGACAGCTCCACCGGGGAGCTGTTTTTT. This translates into CASSDSSTGELFF.

V usage is TRBV11-2 and J usage is TRBJ1-1; D not resolved. V lost 1 base to trimming and J lost 0 bases, with 18 bases between them. Looked up from germline, CDR1 is SGHAT and CDR2 is FQNNGV. This CDR3 has 18 amino acids. CDR3: CASSLGQLKALMNTEAFF. Here the CDR3 DNA reads TGTGCCAGCAGCTTAGGTCAACTAAAGGCGCTAATGAACACTGAAGCTTTCTTT.

The chain has TRBV13 and TRBJ2-5, with a weak D call TRBD1 (5 bases). This CDR3 spans 14 amino acids. Germline CDR1 PRHDT, CDR2 FYEKMQ (reference sequence). V dropped 0 bases and J dropped 6 bases, with 11 bases sitting between them. In nucleotides, the CDR3 is TGTGCCAGCAGCTTAGGCAGGGCTTCCAAGACCCAGTACTTC. Encoded protein: CASSLGRASKTQYF.

J is TRBJ2-5 and V is TRBV2; D call uncertain. Trimming took off 1 base at V and 6 bases at J, with 0 bases between the two ends. CDR1 and CDR2 from the germline V gene are SNHLY and FYNNEI. CDR3 size: 10 residues. Written as DNA, the CDR3 is TGTGCCAGCAGTGAAGAGACCCAGTACTTC. Translated, it gives CASSEETQYF.

In this sample, this clone turned up a few times. The chain is built from TRBV28 and TRBJ2-1; 10 nucleotides line up with TRBD2. This CDR3 spans 13 amino acids. Germline-derived CDR1 and CDR2 are MDHEN and SYDVKM. Trimming cost V 8 bases and J 5 bases; bases outside gene matches: 3. Written as DNA, the CDR3 is TGTGCCAGCGTAGCGGGAGGCCACAATGAGCAGTTCTTC. This codes for CASVAGGHNEQFF.

The rearrangement uses TRBV6-5 and TRBJ2-7, with a tentative D call TRBD1 (6 bases). The CDR3 length is 14 residues. Per germline, CDR1 MNHEY and CDR2 SVGAGI. Trimming left V 7 bases short and J 3 bases short, with 16 bases between. CDR3 sequence (DNA): TGTGCCAGCACCGATCCCGGGACAAGCTACGAGCAGTACTTC. It is translated as CASTDPGTSYEQYF.

In its sample, this clone was seen once. The chain recombines TRBV19 with TRBJ1-3, with D unresolved. The germline V and J ends were trimmed by 7 bases and 9 bases, with 16 bases remaining between them. The length of the CDR3 is 13 residues. The germline gives CDR1 LNHDA, CDR2 SQIVND (reference sequence). The CDR3 here is CASTTTARGTIYF. CDR3 bases: TGTGCCAGTACCACCACAGCCCGAGGCACCATATATTTT.

V gene TRBV3-1 (or the pseudogene TRBV3-2) combines with J gene TRBJ2-5; TRBD2 aligns across 9 bases. Germline-derived CDR1 and CDR2 are LGHDT and YNNKEL (reference sequence). The CDR3 is 13 amino acids. After removal of 4 bases from V and 7 bases from J, the junction contained 4 bases not matched to a gene. The CDR3 sequence is CASSPGAGGTQYF. The CDR3 DNA reads as TGTGCCAGCAGCCCTGGAGCGGGGGGGACCCAGTACTTC.

In this sample, this clone turned up a few times. The chain carries TRBV7-9 and TRBJ2-7, with unresolved D. Between the trimmed V and J ends, which lost 4 bases and 7 bases, there was a span of 17 bases. The CDR3 extends over 14 amino acids. Germline-derived CDR1 and CDR2 are SEHNR and FQNEAQ (reference sequence). The CDR3 reads CASSSTLASREQYF. As DNA, the CDR3 is TGTGCCAGCAGCTCCACTTTAGCTTCTCGGGAGCAGTACTTC.

The rearrangement joins TRBV19 to TRBJ2-1, with D unclear. Germline V CDR1 and CDR2: LNHDA, SQIVND (reference sequence). The CDR3 totals 14 residues. V was cut by 2 bases and J by 0 bases, with 5 bases left in between. In nucleotides, the CDR3 is TGTGCCAGTAGTATACTAAGCTCCTACAATGAGCAGTTCTTC. Translating it yields CASSILSSYNEQFF.

The rearrangement joins TRBV6-6 to TRBJ2-7, with TRBD2 as a possible D gene (5 bases). In germline, CDR1 is MNHNY, CDR2 SVGAGI (reference sequence). The CDR3 extends over 16 amino acids. The V end lost 0 bases, the J end lost 3 bases, and 15 bases lay between the germline ends. The CDR3: CASSYSRQGGGYEQYF. Written as DNA, the CDR3 is TGTGCCAGCAGTTACTCCCGGCAAGGTGGAGGCTACGAGCAGTACTTC.

This clone showed up just once. This rearrangement joins TRBV29-1 to TRBJ1-2; 7 nucleotides align to TRBD1. Germline V gene data show CDR1 as SQVTM and CDR2 as ANQGSEA. The CDR3 length is 11 residues. CDR3 sequence (DNA): TGCAGTGCCGGGACAGCGGATGGCTACACCTTC. As protein: CSAGTADGYTF. Combining the CDR3 with reference TRBV29-1 and TRBJ1-2 gives the whole variable domain SAVISQKPSRDICQRGTSLTIQCQVDSQVTMMFWYRQQPGQSLTLIATANQGSEATYESGFVIDKFPISRPNLTFSTLTVSNMSPEDSSIYLCSAGTADGYTFGSGTRLTVV.